Sequencing of this TCR beta chain was carried out in a study of blood T cell repertoires in COVID-19 (TCRdb year 2020). For the study in its entirety: Samples from collaborators originated in the United States, Italy and Spain and spanned both the acute and convalescent phases of COVID-19. The material from the prospective study consisted of cDNA or gDNA derived from T cells, B-cell-depleted T cells, or PBMCs. Subjects who had been exposed to COVID-19, were actively infected with it, or had recovered from it provided the deeply sampled blood TCRbeta repertoires that made up the dataset. The repertoires were released in a freely available public database meant as a resource for research on the immune response to SARS-CoV-2. The samples were drawn from two sources: the first 160 participants of the ongoing ImmuneRACE study, and 1,000 to 1,500 subjects contributed by 6 global collaborators. A de-identified subject ID, COVID-19 status, age in years and sex were almost always included in the sample metadata. HLA class I and class II types, where available, came from metadata supplied by the sample provider rather than from assay-based typing.

TCRbeta CDR3 regions were amplified from genomic DNA by means of the immunoSEQ Assay, a bias-controlled multiplex PCR. The authors' pipeline ran thus. Within the assay, amplification of reference gene primers was used to estimate how many nucleated cells each sample contained. To quantify the absolute abundance of each unique TCRbeta CDR3 rearrangement, sequence reads were collapsed and filtered. Productive Simpson clonality was computed per sample as the square root of Simpson's diversity index over productive rearrangements. This is the immuneACCESS table as TCRdb keeps it, with only in-frame sequences that have V and J called. A part of the clones is gone; compared with another copy, unresolved V genes explain less than half, and the rest is unexplained. D and trimming were read from the DNA, whereas the V and J calls and clone size are those reported in that table. The sample yields 330,000 or so clones; 92% were counted once. The top ten clonotypes cover about 18% of the sample.

Participants in the prospective study were enrolled through a virtual design, were aged about 18 to 90 years, and lived in roughly 26 United States geographic areas. Cohort assignment in the prospective study relied on participant-reported clinical history from a screening survey and a study questionnaire. ImmuneRACE Cohort 3 recovered participants were defined by two consecutive negative NP/OP PCR tests, healthcare professional clearance, or symptom resolution. Each participant in the prospective study had whole blood, serum and a nasopharyngeal or oropharyngeal swab collected by mobile phlebotomists. Participants in the prospective study had the option to provide additional blood draws and questionnaires over an approximately 2-month period. Blood samples from the prospective study were shipped frozen or at room temperature prior to DNA extraction. A note on this clone: The specificity of this receptor is unknown. Base qualities are not provided; no much larger clone lies one nucleotide away.

The study at large found these results: Clinical and demographic metadata were provided uncurated, with the amount varying by source and participant.

The sequence came from a woman under 40 who had recovered from COVID-19. Sequenced material: PBMCs or T cells enriched from blood (not recorded which).

The nucleotide sequence is given as TGTGCCAGTAAAAGGGGCGAGTCCACTGAAGCTTTCTTT. Translated, this is CASKRGESTEAFF. The chain employs TRBV19 and TRBJ1-1; TRBD1 is perhaps the D gene, given 5 matching bases. Relative to germline, V is 7 bases shorter and J is 4 bases shorter, with 13 bases between their ends. CDR1 and CDR2 (LNHDA, SQIVND) derive from the germline V gene (reference sequence). The CDR3 measures 13 amino acids from cysteine to phenylalanine. The only DNA kept is the CDR3, 39 bases in frame from the first base.